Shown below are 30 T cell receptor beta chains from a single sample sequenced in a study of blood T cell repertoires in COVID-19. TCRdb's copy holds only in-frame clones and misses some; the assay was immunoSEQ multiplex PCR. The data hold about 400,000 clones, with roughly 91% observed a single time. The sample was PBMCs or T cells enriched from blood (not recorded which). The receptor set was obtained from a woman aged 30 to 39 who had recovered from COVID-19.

Here the CDR3 DNA reads TGCGCCAGCAGCTTTACTAGCGGGAAAGAGCAGTACTTC. Amino acid sequence: CASSFTSGKEQYF. The rearrangement uses TRBV5-1 and TRBJ2-7; 10 bases map to TRBD2. Trimming took 2 bases from V and 7 from J; bases not matched to a gene: 3. Per germline, CDR1 SGHRS and CDR2 YFSETQ. The CDR3 totals 13 residues.

CDR3 sequence reads: CASSTGLAMNTEAFF. As DNA, the CDR3 is TGTGCCAGCAGCACAGGCCTGGCGATGAACACTGAAGCTTTCTTT. This rearrangement joins TRBV7-9 to TRBJ1-1; possible D gene TRBD1, 5 bases. Trimming pared 5 bases from V and 0 bases from J, leaving 13 bases between. The CDR3 extends over 15 amino acids. Germline V lookup: CDR1 SEHNR, CDR2 FQNEAQ (reference sequence).

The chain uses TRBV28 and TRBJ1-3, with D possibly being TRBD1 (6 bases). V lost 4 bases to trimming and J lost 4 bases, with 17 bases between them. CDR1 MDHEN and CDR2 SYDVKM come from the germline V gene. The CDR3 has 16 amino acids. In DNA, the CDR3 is TGTGCCAGCAGTTCACAGACACAGGGAGCAGGAAACACCATATATTTT. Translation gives CASSSQTQGAGNTIYF. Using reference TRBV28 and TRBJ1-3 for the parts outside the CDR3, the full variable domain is DVKVTQSSRYLVKRTGEKVFLECVQDMDHENMFWYRQDPGLGLRLIYFSYDVKMKEKGDIPEGYSVSREKKERFSLILESASTNQTSMYLCASSSQTQGAGNTIYFGEGSWLTVV.

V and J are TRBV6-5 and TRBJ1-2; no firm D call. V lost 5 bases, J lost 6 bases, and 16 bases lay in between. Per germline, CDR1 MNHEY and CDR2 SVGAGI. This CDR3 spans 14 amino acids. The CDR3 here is CASSIPGAGHGYTF. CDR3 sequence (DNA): TGTGCCAGCAGTATACCGGGAGCCGGGCATGGCTACACCTTC.

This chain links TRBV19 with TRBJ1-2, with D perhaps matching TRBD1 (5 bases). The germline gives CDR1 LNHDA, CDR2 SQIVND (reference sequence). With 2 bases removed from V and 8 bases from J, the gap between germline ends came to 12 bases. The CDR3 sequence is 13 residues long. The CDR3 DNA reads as TGTGCCAGTAGTATACAGGGTTCTTACGGCTACACCTTC. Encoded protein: CASSIQGSYGYTF.

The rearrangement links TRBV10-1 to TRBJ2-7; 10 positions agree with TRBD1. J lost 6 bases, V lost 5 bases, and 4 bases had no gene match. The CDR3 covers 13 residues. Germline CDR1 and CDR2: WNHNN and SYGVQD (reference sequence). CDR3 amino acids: CASSTGQGGEQYF. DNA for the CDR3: TGCGCCAGCAGTACCGGACAGGGGGGCGAGCAGTACTTC.

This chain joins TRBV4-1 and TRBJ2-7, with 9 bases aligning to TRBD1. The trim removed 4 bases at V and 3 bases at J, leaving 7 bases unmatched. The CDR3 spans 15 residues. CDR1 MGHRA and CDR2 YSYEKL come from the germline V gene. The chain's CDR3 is CASSLGQGSYYEQYF. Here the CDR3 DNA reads TGCGCCAGCAGCCTCGGACAGGGGTCATACTACGAGCAGTACTTC.

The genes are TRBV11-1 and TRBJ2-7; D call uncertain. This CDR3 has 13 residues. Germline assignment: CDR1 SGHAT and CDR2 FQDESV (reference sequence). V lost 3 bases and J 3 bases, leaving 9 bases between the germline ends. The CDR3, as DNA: TGTGCCAGCAGCTTTTCCACACACTACGAGCAGTACTTC. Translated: CASSFSTHYEQYF.

Here the CDR3 reads CASSPGTGRYSEAFF. The CDR3 DNA sequence: TGTGCCAGCAGCCCGGGGACAGGGCGGTACTCTGAAGCTTTCTTT. The chain employs TRBV7-2 and TRBJ1-1; 9 nucleotides match TRBD1. Trimming removed 5 bases from V and 6 bases from J; junction bases left unmatched: 10. CDR3 length: 15 amino acids. Germline CDR1 and CDR2: SGHTA and FQGNSA.

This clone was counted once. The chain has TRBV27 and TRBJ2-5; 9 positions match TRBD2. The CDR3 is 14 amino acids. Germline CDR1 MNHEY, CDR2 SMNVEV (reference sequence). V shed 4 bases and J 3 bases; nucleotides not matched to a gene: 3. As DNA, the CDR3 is TGTGCCAGCAGTTCAATAGCGGGGGAAGAGACCCAGTACTTC. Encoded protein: CASSSIAGEETQYF.

This chain's CDR3 is CASSESGGPLNEKLFF. CDR3 sequence (DNA): TGTGCCAGCAGTGAATCGGGGGGGCCGCTTAATGAAAAACTGTTTTTT. The rearrangement links TRBV25-1 to TRBJ1-4, with D tentatively TRBD1 (6 bases). V shed 1 base and J shed 4 bases, with 13 bases lying between them. CDR3 length: 16 residues. Looked up from germline, CDR1 is MGHDK and CDR2 is SYGVNS.

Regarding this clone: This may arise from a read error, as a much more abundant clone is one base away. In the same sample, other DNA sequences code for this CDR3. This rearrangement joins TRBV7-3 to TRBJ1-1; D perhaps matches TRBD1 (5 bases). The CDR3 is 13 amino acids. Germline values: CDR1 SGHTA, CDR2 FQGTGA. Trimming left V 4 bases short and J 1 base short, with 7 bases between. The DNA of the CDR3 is TGTGCCAGCAGCTCCCAGGGGAACACTGAAGCTTTCTTT. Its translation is CASSSQGNTEAFF.

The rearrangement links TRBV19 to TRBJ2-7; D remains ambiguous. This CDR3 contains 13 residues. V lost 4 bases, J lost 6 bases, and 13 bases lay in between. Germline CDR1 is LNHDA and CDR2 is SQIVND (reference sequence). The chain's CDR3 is CASSTESVGEQYF. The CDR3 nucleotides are TGTGCCAGTAGTACGGAGTCGGTCGGCGAGCAGTACTTC.

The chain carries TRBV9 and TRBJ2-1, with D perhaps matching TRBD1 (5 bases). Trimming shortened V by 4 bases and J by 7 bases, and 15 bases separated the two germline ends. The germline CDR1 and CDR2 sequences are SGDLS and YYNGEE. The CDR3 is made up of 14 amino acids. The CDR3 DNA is TGTGCCAGCAGCACGCGACAGTCGGGTAATGAGCAGTTCTTC. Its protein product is CASSTRQSGNEQFF.

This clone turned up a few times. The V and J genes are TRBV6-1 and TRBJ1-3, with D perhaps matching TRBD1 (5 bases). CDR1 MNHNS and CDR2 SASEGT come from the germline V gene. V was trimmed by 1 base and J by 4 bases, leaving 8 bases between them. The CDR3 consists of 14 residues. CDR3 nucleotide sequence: TGTGCCAGCAGTGAAGGAAACAGGGGAAACACCATATATTTT. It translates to CASSEGNRGNTIYF.

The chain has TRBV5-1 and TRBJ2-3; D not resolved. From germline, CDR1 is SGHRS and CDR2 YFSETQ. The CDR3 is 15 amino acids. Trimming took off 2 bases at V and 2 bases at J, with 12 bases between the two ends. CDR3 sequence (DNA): TGCGCCAGCAGCTTCGGAGACCCCCACACAGATACGCAGTATTTT. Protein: CASSFGDPHTDTQYF. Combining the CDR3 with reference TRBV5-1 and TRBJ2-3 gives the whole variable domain KAGVTQTPRYLIKTRGQQVTLSCSPISGHRSVSWYQQTPGQGLQFLFEYFSETQRNKGNFPGRFSGRQFSNSRSEMNVSTLELGDSALYLCASSFGDPHTDTQYFGPGTRLTVL.

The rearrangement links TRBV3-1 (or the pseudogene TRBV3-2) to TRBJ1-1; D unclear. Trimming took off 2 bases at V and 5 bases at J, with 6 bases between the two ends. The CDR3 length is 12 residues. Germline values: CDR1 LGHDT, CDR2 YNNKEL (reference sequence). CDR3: CASSQTGTEAFF. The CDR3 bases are TGTGCCAGCAGCCAAACGGGAACTGAAGCTTTCTTT.

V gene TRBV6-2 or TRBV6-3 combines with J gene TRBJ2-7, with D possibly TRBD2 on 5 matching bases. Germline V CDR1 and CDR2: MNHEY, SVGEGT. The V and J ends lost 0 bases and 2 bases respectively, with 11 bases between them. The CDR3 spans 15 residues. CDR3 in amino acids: CASSYSRTFAYEQYF. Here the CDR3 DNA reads TGTGCCAGCAGTTACTCCCGGACTTTTGCCTACGAGCAGTACTTC.

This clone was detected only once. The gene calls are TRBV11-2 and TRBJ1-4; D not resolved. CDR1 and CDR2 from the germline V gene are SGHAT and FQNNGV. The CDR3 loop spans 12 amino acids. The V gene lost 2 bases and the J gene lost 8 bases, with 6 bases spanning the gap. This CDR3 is CASSLSGEKLFF. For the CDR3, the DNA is TGTGCCAGCAGCTTATCCGGGGAAAAACTGTTTTTT.

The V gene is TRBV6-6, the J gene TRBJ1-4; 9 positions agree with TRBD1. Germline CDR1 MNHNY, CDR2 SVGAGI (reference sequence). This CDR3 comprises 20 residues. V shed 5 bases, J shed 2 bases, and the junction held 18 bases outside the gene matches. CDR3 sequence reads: CASSRTGTGSPLGTNEKLFF. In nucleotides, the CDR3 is TGTGCCAGCAGTCGTACCGGGACAGGGAGTCCCCTTGGGACTAATGAAAAACTGTTTTTT.

In DNA, the CDR3 is TGTGCCAGCTCATCCGGGGGGTCCTCTGGAAACACCATATATTTT. Its protein is CASSSGGSSGNTIYF. This rearrangement joins TRBV18 to TRBJ1-3; perhaps TRBD1 as D (5 bases). The V end lost 5 bases, the J end lost 0 bases, and 11 bases lay between the germline ends. This CDR3 contains 15 residues. CDR1 KGHSH and CDR2 LQKENI come from the germline V gene.

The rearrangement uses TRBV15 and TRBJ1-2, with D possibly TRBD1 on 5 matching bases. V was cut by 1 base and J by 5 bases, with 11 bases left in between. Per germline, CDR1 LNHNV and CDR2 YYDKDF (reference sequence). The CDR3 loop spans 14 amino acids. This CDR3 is CATSRAQGGYGYTF. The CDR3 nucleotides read TGTGCCACCAGCAGAGCCCAGGGAGGGTATGGCTACACCTTC.

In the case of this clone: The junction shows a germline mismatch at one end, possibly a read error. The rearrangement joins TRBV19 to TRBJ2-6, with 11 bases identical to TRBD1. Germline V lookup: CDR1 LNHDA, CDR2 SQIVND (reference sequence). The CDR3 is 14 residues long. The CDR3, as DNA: TGTGCCAGTAGTTCGGGACAGGGGGTCAACGTCCTGACTTTC. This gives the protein CASSSGQGVNVLTF.

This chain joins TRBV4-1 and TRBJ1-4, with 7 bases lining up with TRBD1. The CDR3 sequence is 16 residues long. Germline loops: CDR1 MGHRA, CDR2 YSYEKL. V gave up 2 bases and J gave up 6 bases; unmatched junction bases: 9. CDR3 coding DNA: TGCGCCAGCAGCCAAAGGTCGAGGGGGCGGGATGAAAAACTGTTTTTT. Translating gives CASSQRSRGRDEKLFF.

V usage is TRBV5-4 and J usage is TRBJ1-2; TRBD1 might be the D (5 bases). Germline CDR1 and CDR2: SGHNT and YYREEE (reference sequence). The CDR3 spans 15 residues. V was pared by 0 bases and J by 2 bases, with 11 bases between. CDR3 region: CASSLAGRENYGYTF. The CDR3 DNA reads TGTGCCAGCAGCTTGGCAGGCAGGGAAAACTATGGCTACACCTTC.

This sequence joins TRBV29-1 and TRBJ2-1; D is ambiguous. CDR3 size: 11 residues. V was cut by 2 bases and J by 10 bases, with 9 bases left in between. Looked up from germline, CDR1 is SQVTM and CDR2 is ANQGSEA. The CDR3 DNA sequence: TGCAGCGTTGAATTAGCAATAGAGCAGTTCTTC. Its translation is CSVELAIEQFF.

The CDR3 protein is CASSIEGDNTEAFF. The CDR3 coding sequence is TGTGCCAGTAGTATAGAAGGGGATAACACTGAAGCTTTCTTT. This sequence joins TRBV19 and TRBJ1-1; possible D gene TRBD1, 5 bases. CDR3 length: 14 residues. V lost 0 bases and J 2 bases, leaving 7 bases between the germline ends. Germline CDR1 is LNHDA and CDR2 is SQIVND (reference sequence).

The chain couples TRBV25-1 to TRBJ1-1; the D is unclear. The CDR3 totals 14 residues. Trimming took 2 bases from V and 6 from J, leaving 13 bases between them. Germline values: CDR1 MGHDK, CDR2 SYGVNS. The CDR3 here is CASSESGRFPEAFF. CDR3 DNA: TGTGCCAGCAGTGAAAGTGGCCGATTCCCTGAAGCTTTCTTT.

The CDR3 spells CASSLVWDRAGGGYTF. The CDR3 nucleotides are TGTGCCAGCAGCTTAGTGTGGGACAGGGCCGGGGGTGGCTACACCTTC. The chain uses TRBV7-9 and TRBJ1-2; 9 bases map to TRBD1. V was pared by 1 base and J by 7 bases, with 10 bases of the junction left unmatched. Germline CDR1 SEHNR, CDR2 FQNEAQ (reference sequence). The CDR3 has 16 residues.

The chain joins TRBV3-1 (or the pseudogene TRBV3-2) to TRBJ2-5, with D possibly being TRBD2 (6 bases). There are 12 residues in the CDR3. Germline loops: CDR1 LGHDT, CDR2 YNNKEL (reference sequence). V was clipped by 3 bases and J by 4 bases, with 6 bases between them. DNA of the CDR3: TGTGCCAGCAGCCAGCGGGGAGAGACCCAGTACTTC. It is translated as CASSQRGETQYF.